A single sample gave rise to the 9 T cell receptor beta chains below, sequenced in a study of blood T cell repertoires in COVID-19. Profiled with immunoSEQ multiplex PCR; TCRdb holds only in-frame clones, not every one. The sample includes approximately 46,000 clones, about 91% of them seen just once. The sequenced sample consisted of peripheral blood. These receptors all stem from a human donor in a cohort sampled during active COVID-19.

This clone was seen a few times. V gene TRBV10-3 combines with J gene TRBJ2-1; the match to TRBD2 covers 10 bases. Germline V CDR1 and CDR2: ENHRY, SYGVKD. V lost 0 bases to trimming and J lost 7 bases; unmatched junction nucleotides: 6. The CDR3 is made up of 16 amino acids. Here the CDR3 DNA reads TGTGCCATCAGTGAGTCATCCAGCGGGAGGGCGAATGAGCAGTTCTTC. Translation gives CAISESSSGRANEQFF.

V and J are TRBV29-1 and TRBJ2-5; 7 bases agree with TRBD1. J was trimmed by 4 bases and V by 6 bases; bases with no gene match: 11. The CDR3 is made up of 14 amino acids. The germline V gene encodes CDR1 SQVTM and CDR2 ANQGSEA. The CDR3 reads CSVDTGVKRETQYF. DNA for the CDR3: TGCAGCGTGGACACAGGGGTGAAGAGAGAGACCCAGTACTTC.

The chain carries TRBV15 and TRBJ1-4; 10 bases match TRBD1. Germline trimming cut 11 bases from V and 7 bases from J; bases unmatched to any gene: 13. Looked up from germline, CDR1 is LNHNV and CDR2 is YYDKDF (reference sequence). The CDR3 totals 15 residues. The CDR3 DNA follows: TGTGCCTCACAACCAACCGGACAGGGGGGTGAAAAACTGTTTTTT. Translation: CASQPTGQGGEKLFF.

The chain joins TRBV11-1 to TRBJ2-7; perhaps TRBD2 as D (6 bases). With 2 bases removed from V and 4 bases from J, the gap between germline ends came to 12 bases. Germline values: CDR1 SGHAT, CDR2 FQDESV (reference sequence). This CDR3 has 14 residues. CDR3 sequence (DNA): TGTGCCAGCAGCTTAACGGGGGAGAGTTACGAGCAGTACTTC. Translation: CASSLTGESYEQYF. The whole variable domain, remainder taken from reference TRBV11-1 and TRBJ2-7, is EAEVAQSPRYKITEKSQAVAFWCDPISGHATLYWYRQILGQGPELLVQFQDESVVDDSQLPKDRFSAERLKGVDSTLKIQPAELGDSAMYLCASSLTGESYEQYFGPGTRLTVT.

The chain has TRBV6-5 and TRBJ1-6; D is perhaps TRBD1 (6 bases). V lost 6 bases and J lost 5, with 14 bases in between. Germline-derived CDR1 and CDR2 are MNHEY and SVGAGI. This CDR3 is built from 15 residues. The CDR3, as DNA: TGTGCCAGCAGCATCCAGACAGGCCATAATTCACCCCTCCACTTT. Translating gives CASSIQTGHNSPLHF.

This rearrangement joins TRBV6-1 to TRBJ1-2; unclear D gene. V was shortened by 3 bases and J by 2 bases, with 7 bases between the two germline ends. The V gene's germline CDR1 is MNHNS and CDR2 SASEGT. The CDR3 sequence is 13 residues long. CDR3 sequence: CASSEAQNYGYTF. The CDR3, as DNA: TGTGCCAGCAGTGAGGCCCAGAACTATGGCTACACCTTC.

This chain connects TRBV7-2 to TRBJ2-3; D ambiguous. V lost 4 bases, J lost 6 bases, and 8 bases lay in between. CDR3 length: 12 residues. From germline, CDR1 is SGHTA and CDR2 FQGNSA. The CDR3, as DNA: TGTGCCAGCAGCTCCGGAGTGGATACGCAGTATTTT. Translated, it gives CASSSGVDTQYF.

The genes are TRBV4-1 and TRBJ1-5; 7 nucleotides align to TRBD1. With V trimmed by 7 bases and J by 2 bases, 8 bases remained unmatched. This CDR3 is 15 amino acids long. CDR1 and CDR2 (germline): MGHRA, YSYEKL. Here the CDR3 DNA reads TGCGCCAGCACCTTTTGGACAGGCCGCAATCAGCCCCAGCATTTT. Translated, it gives CASTFWTGRNQPQHF.

The rearrangement links TRBV7-3 to TRBJ2-3; 7 nucleotides line up with TRBD1. The CDR3 is 17 amino acids. Germline assignment: CDR1 SGHTA and CDR2 FQGTGA. J lost 6 bases, V lost 3 bases, and 15 bases had no gene match. The CDR3 DNA is TGTGCCAGCAGCTTTTTAGGGGGCGGAATAGGAGGCGATACGCAGTATTTT. Residues: CASSFLGGGIGGDTQYF.